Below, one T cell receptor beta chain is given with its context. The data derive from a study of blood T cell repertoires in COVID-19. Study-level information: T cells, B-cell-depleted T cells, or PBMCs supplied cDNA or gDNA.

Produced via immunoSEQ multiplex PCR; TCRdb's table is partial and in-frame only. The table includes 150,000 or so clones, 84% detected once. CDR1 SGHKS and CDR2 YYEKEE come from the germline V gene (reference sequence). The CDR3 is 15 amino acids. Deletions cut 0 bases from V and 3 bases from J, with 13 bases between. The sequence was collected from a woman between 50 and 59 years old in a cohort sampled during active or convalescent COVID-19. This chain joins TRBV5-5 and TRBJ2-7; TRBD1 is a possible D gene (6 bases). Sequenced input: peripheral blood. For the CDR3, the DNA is TGTGCCAGCAGCTTGGGTGGGGGCGAGAACTACGAGCAGTACTTC. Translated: CASSLGGGENYEQYF.